This T cell receptor beta chain was sequenced during a study of OX40 agonist ivuxolimab in advanced cancers. Across the whole study: From about 20 to 79 years was the age range, with a mean of about 54 years, and around 83% were male. Previous treatment with anti-PD-1, anti-PD-L1 or anti-CTLA-4 therapy was allowed; 40% had received some.

General study findings and limits: Mean expanded clone counts were higher in CD8+ than CD4+ T cells.

Germline V gene sequence: CDR1 SEHNR, CDR2 FQNEAQ (reference sequence). This CDR3 has 16 amino acids. V was trimmed by 4 bases and J by 0 bases, leaving 16 bases between them. Profiling relied on immunoSEQ multiplex PCR, and the TCRdb table lists in-frame clones only, not all of them. The sample has about 65,000 clones; 87% are singletons. The sampling schedule covered blood at baseline, cycle 4 day 1, and cycle 7 day 1. As concerns this clone: Its antigen is as yet unknown.

This receptor was taken from an adult with an advanced solid tumor such as melanoma, head and neck, liver or kidney cancer. The chain is built from TRBV7-9 and TRBJ2-7; the D call may be TRBD1 or TRBD2 (5 bases each). This material consisted of CD4+ or CD8+ T cells sorted from blood, taken in a trial of the OX40 agonist ivuxolimab. CDR3 protein: CASSSFGAHRSYEQYF. In DNA form, the CDR3 reads TGTGCCAGCAGCTCGTTCGGGGCTCACCGCTCCTACGAGCAGTACTTC.